This TCR beta chain was retrieved from a study of blood T cell repertoires in COVID-19. Libraries were prepared by immunoSEQ multiplex PCR; TCRdb keeps only in-frame clonotypes and omits some of them. The data contain around 200,000 clones, about 80% of them singletons. The V and J ends lost 4 bases and 7 bases, in that order; junction bases with no gene match: 6. The CDR3 spans 14 residues. Germline V gene lookup returns CDR1 KGHSH and CDR2 LQKENI. The origin of this receptor is a man in his fifties with active or convalescent COVID-19. The gene calls are TRBV18 and TRBJ2-1; 8 bases align to TRBD2. Sequencing input: peripheral blood. In DNA form, the CDR3 reads TGTGCCAGCTCACTCAGCGGGGGTGCGAATGAGCAGTTCTTC. This encodes CASSLSGGANEQFF.